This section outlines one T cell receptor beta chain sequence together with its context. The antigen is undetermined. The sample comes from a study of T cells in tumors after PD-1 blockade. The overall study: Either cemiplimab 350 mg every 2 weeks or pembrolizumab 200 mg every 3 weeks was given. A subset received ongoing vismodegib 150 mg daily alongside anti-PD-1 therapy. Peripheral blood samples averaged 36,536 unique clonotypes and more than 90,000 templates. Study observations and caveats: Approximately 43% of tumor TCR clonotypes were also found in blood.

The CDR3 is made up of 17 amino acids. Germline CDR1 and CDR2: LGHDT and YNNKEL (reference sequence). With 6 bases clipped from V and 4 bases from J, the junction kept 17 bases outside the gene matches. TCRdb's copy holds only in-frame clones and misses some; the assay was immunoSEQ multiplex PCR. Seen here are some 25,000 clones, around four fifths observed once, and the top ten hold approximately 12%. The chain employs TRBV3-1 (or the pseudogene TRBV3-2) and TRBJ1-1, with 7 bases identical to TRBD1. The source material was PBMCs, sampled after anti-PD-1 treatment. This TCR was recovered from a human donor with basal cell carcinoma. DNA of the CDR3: TGTGCCAGCAGACCTTCCCTAGGGGGACAGAACTCCACTGAAGCTTTCTTT. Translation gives CASRPSLGGQNSTEAFF.